This T cell receptor (beta chain) was sequenced during a study of T cells in women clearing cervical HPV infection. The overall study: Controls gave blood once infection was undetectable; cases at lesion identification.

For this clone: One end of the junction varies from germline; a read error may be responsible. The CDR3 end falls 3 residues outside the read, so it is completed with the germline J gene.

Libraries were prepared by immunoSEQ multiplex PCR; TCRdb keeps only in-frame clonotypes and omits some of them. In all, the sample yields approximately 15,000 clones. Germline values: CDR1 KGHSH, CDR2 LQKENI. The CDR3 runs 13 residues. This TCR was sampled from a woman aged 18 to 75 with a cervical HPV16 infection that either progressed to CIN3+ or cleared (not recorded which). The chain uses TRBV18 and TRBJ2-1, with D tentatively TRBD1 (5 bases). The specimen sequenced was blood buffy coat. The chain's CDR3 is CPSSRDSDNEQFF. Incomplete CDR3 DNA: TGTCCCAGCTCACGCGACAGCGACAATGAG.